Described below is a single TCR beta chain sequence and its context. Its cognate antigen is unknown. Clones were read by immunoSEQ multiplex PCR, and TCRdb kept only the in-frame ones, dropping some. The sample consists of over 75,000 clones, 83% of them appearing once. These data originate in a study of CD4 T cell repertoires in COVID-19. Study-wide results and caveats: Between roughly 6.5 and 26% of SARS-CoV-2 clonotypes also appeared in SARS-CoV and/or HKU1 spike cultures.

Sequencing was done directly on freshly isolated, uncultured memory T cells. The germline V gene encodes CDR1 MNHEY and CDR2 SVGAGI. CDR3 size: 14 residues. Trimming shortened V by 8 bases and J by 8 bases, and 21 bases separated the two germline ends. The clonotype comes from a human donor who had COVID-19. The V and J genes are TRBV6-5 and TRBJ1-2, with a weak D call TRBD1 (6 bases). The specimen comprised CD4+ T cells from peripheral blood, sampled after recovery from COVID-19. The DNA of the CDR3 is TGTGCCAGCGGAACTACGACAGGCCACAGGGGCTACACCTTC. Its translation is CASGTTTGHRGYTF.